This is a list of T cell receptor beta chains from one sample in a study of cytomegalovirus exposure and HLA in healthy donors. Sequenced by immunoSEQ multiplex PCR; TCRdb stores in-frame clones only, minus some. The table lists approximately 190,000 clones, over 65% of them singletons. The sample consisted of PBMCs. Source of these receptors: a boy aged 2 to 9 in good health and CMV-seronegative. CDR3s include the opening cysteine and the closing phenylalanine or tryptophan. Each record gives: clone size, V gene, J gene, D gene, CDR3 DNA, CDR3 protein. D genes are given only for firm matches. Rows may omit the clone size; those that give it use once, few, many or a size class.

abundance: NA; v_gene: TRBV5-4; j_gene: TRBJ1-1; d_gene: NA; CDR3nt: TGTGCCAGCAGCTTGGCCTCGGGTTACACTGAAGCTTTCTTT; CDR3aa: CASSLASGYTEAFF
abundance: NA; v_gene: TRBV7-9; j_gene: TRBJ2-3; d_gene: TRBD2; CDR3nt: TGTGCCAGCAGCCTCTGGGGGGGGATCACAGATACGCAGTATTTT; CDR3aa: CASSLWGGITDTQYF
abundance: NA; v_gene: TRBV7-3; j_gene: TRBJ2-2; d_gene: TRBD1; CDR3nt: TGTGCCAGCAGCCTCCGAGGGGGCCACACCGGGGAGCTGTTTTTT; CDR3aa: CASSLRGGHTGELFF
abundance: few; v_gene: TRBV6-4; j_gene: TRBJ2-1; d_gene: TRBD2; CDR3nt: TGTGCCAGCAGTCAGCGGGGGGGCCAGGATGAGCAGTTCTTC; CDR3aa: CASSQRGGQDEQFF
abundance: NA; v_gene: TRBV18; j_gene: TRBJ2-7; d_gene: NA; CDR3nt: TGTGCCAGCTCACCAGAGGCGAGCTCCTACGAGCAGTACTTC; CDR3aa: CASSPEASSYEQYF
abundance: NA; v_gene: TRBV5-4; j_gene: TRBJ1-2; d_gene: TRBD1; CDR3nt: TGTGCCAGCAGCTCGACAGGGATTAGGCAGTATGGCTACACCTTC; CDR3aa: CASSSTGIRQYGYTF
abundance: NA; v_gene: TRBV10-3; j_gene: TRBJ1-5; d_gene: TRBD1; CDR3nt: TGTGCCATCAGGGGGGAACAGGGGGGTAGCAATCAGCCCCAGCATTTT; CDR3aa: CAIRGEQGGSNQPQHF
abundance: NA; v_gene: TRBV7-9; j_gene: TRBJ2-3; d_gene: TRBD2; CDR3nt: TGTGCCAGCAGCTCAGGACTAGCGGGGGGGCAGAGAGATACGCAGTATTTT; CDR3aa: CASSSGLAGGQRDTQYF
abundance: NA; v_gene: TRBV4-3; j_gene: TRBJ2-2; d_gene: NA; CDR3nt: TGCGCCAGCAGCCAAGCCCTAGTTCGTGGCAGTTTGAACACCGGGGAGCTGTTTTTT; CDR3aa: CASSQALVRGSLNTGELFF
abundance: NA; v_gene: TRBV29-1; j_gene: TRBJ2-5; d_gene: TRBD2; CDR3nt: TGCAGCGCCCGGACTAGCGGGGGGCCCTACCCAGAGACCCAGTACTTC; CDR3aa: CSARTSGGPYPETQYF
abundance: NA; v_gene: TRBV18; j_gene: TRBJ1-1; d_gene: NA; CDR3nt: TGTGCCAGCTCTCCCCGCAGGGACACTGAAGCTTTCTTT; CDR3aa: CASSPRRDTEAFF